Listed below are T cell receptor beta chains from one sample, sequenced in a study of blood T cells in healthy people across ages. Each CDR3 protein gets one entry after TCRdb re-called the 5' RACE reads with MiXCR. The sample shows 1.5 million or so distinct CDR3 sequences, roughly 43% of them seen only once. The specimen was blood. The receptors stem from a young woman in good health. Both conserved end residues are part of each CDR3. Fields, in order: clone size, J gene, CDR3 length, V gene, D gene, CDR3 DNA, CDR3 protein. The D gene is left open where the match is weak. Clone size is given for some rows only: seen once, a few or many times, or a class if the clone is expanded.

abundance: NA; j_gene: TRBJ1-4; len: 15; v_gene: TRBV6-6; d_gene: TRBD1; CDR3nt: TGTGCCAGCAGTCTCGGGACAGGCATTAATGAAAAACTGTTTTTT; CDR3aa: CASSLGTGINEKLFF
abundance: NA; j_gene: TRBJ2-3; len: 15; v_gene: TRBV7-9; d_gene: NA; CDR3nt: TGTGCCAGCAGCTCAACAGGATACTTAACAGATACGCAGTATTTT; CDR3aa: CASSSTGYLTDTQYF
abundance: NA; j_gene: TRBJ2-5; len: 16; v_gene: TRBV7-9; d_gene: TRBD1; CDR3nt: TGTGCCAGCAGCTTAGGCCCCTCAGGGGGCTTAGAGACCCAGTACTTC; CDR3aa: CASSLGPSGGLETQYF
abundance: NA; j_gene: TRBJ2-7; len: 13; v_gene: TRBV30; d_gene: NA; CDR3nt: TGTGCCTGGAGGGACCAGGCCCCCAACGAGCAGTACTTC; CDR3aa: CAWRDQAPNEQYF
abundance: NA; j_gene: TRBJ1-1; len: 15; v_gene: TRBV4-1; d_gene: NA; CDR3nt: TGCGCCAGCAGCCAGACCCAAGGACGGAACACTGAAGCTTTCTTT; CDR3aa: CASSQTQGRNTEAFF
abundance: few; j_gene: TRBJ1-2; len: 12; v_gene: TRBV29-1; d_gene: NA; CDR3nt: TGCAGCGTCCCCGTCCCAGGGCAGGTAGACACCTTC; CDR3aa: CSVPVPGQVDTF
abundance: many; j_gene: TRBJ2-7; len: 12; v_gene: TRBV6-5; d_gene: NA; CDR3nt: TGTGCCAGCAGTTACTCGAGAGGCGAGCAGTACTTC; CDR3aa: CASSYSRGEQYF
abundance: few; j_gene: TRBJ2-3; len: 14; v_gene: TRBV6-6; d_gene: NA; CDR3nt: TGTGCCAGCAGTGAGCAGGGATTCACAGATACGCAGTATTTT; CDR3aa: CASSEQGFTDTQYF
abundance: NA; j_gene: TRBJ2-5; len: 14; v_gene: TRBV2; d_gene: NA; CDR3nt: TGTGCCAGCAGCGCAGGGTACCCCCAAGAGACCCAGTACTTC; CDR3aa: CASSAGYPQETQYF
abundance: few; j_gene: TRBJ1-2; len: 16; v_gene: TRBV4-3; d_gene: TRBD1; CDR3nt: TGCGCCAGCAGCCCGGGACAGGGGATATTTGGCTATGGCTACACCTTC; CDR3aa: CASSPGQGIFGYGYTF
abundance: once; j_gene: TRBJ2-7; len: 17; v_gene: TRBV7-2; d_gene: TRBD2; CDR3nt: TGTGCCAGCAGTTATAGCGGGGGAAGGATAATATACAATGAGCAGTACTTC; CDR3aa: CASSYSGGRIIYNEQYF
abundance: NA; j_gene: TRBJ2-7; len: 15; v_gene: TRBV7-2; d_gene: TRBD1; CDR3nt: TGTGCCAGCAGCTTAGCGGACAGGGCCCGCTACGAGCAGTACTTC; CDR3aa: CASSLADRARYEQYF
abundance: few; j_gene: TRBJ2-3; len: 14; v_gene: TRBV29-1; d_gene: TRBD2; CDR3nt: TGCAGCGGAGACCTAGCGGGGAGAACAGATACGCAGTATTTT; CDR3aa: CSGDLAGRTDTQYF
abundance: once; j_gene: TRBJ1-4; len: 14; v_gene: TRBV12-3/TRBV12-4; d_gene: NA; CDR3nt: TGTGCCAGCAGTTTCCGGGATAATAATGAAAAACTGTTTTTT; CDR3aa: CASSFRDNNEKLFF
abundance: NA; j_gene: TRBJ2-7; len: 13; v_gene: TRBV12-3/TRBV12-4; d_gene: NA; CDR3nt: TGTGCCAGCAGTCCTCTTGCGAGTTACGAGCAGTACTTC; CDR3aa: CASSPLASYEQYF
abundance: NA; j_gene: TRBJ2-7; len: 13; v_gene: TRBV9; d_gene: NA; CDR3nt: TGTGCCAGCATCCCACAGATTACCTACGAGCAGTACTTC; CDR3aa: CASIPQITYEQYF
abundance: NA; j_gene: TRBJ2-7; len: 11; v_gene: TRBV29-1; d_gene: NA; CDR3nt: TGCAGCGTTGAACAGTTCGACGAGCAGTACTTC; CDR3aa: CSVEQFDEQYF
abundance: few; j_gene: TRBJ2-1; len: 11; v_gene: TRBV28; d_gene: NA; CDR3nt: TGTGCCAGCAGGACTAGCAATGAGCAGTTCTTC; CDR3aa: CASRTSNEQFF
abundance: few; j_gene: TRBJ2-3; len: 15; v_gene: TRBV7-7; d_gene: NA; CDR3nt: TGTGCTAGCAGCTTAGGTTATGGACCAACAGATACGCAGTATTTT; CDR3aa: CASSLGYGPTDTQYF
abundance: NA; j_gene: TRBJ1-2; len: 14; v_gene: TRBV29-1; d_gene: NA; CDR3nt: TGCAGCGTGGGGCCATCTCGGAATCTTAGGGCCTACACCTTC; CDR3aa: CSVGPSRNLRAYTF
abundance: NA; j_gene: TRBJ2-1; len: 13; v_gene: TRBV25-1; d_gene: TRBD2; CDR3nt: TGTGCCAGCATGCGGGAGAGCTCCTACGAGCAGTTCTTC; CDR3aa: CASMRESSYEQFF
abundance: NA; j_gene: TRBJ1-2; len: 15; v_gene: TRBV27; d_gene: NA; CDR3nt: TGTGCCAGCAGTTTTAATCCAGTCACAACCCGGGGCTACACCTTC; CDR3aa: CASSFNPVTTRGYTF
abundance: few; j_gene: TRBJ1-2; len: 13; v_gene: TRBV7-2; d_gene: NA; CDR3nt: TGTGCCAGCAGTCCTCAGGGAGGTGTGGGCTACACCTTC; CDR3aa: CASSPQGGVGYTF
abundance: NA; j_gene: TRBJ2-7; len: 14; v_gene: TRBV6-2/TRBV6-3; d_gene: NA; CDR3nt: TGTGCCAGCAGTTGGTCGGGACCGTATAATGAGCAGTACTTC; CDR3aa: CASSWSGPYNEQYF
abundance: few; j_gene: TRBJ2-7; len: 11; v_gene: TRBV20-1; d_gene: NA; CDR3nt: TGCAGTGCTAAGAGGAGGTACGAGCAGTACTTC; CDR3aa: CSAKRRYEQYF
abundance: few; j_gene: TRBJ2-1; len: 15; v_gene: TRBV2; d_gene: NA; CDR3nt: TGTGCCAGCAGGCCCGGCCCTCTCTCCTACAATGAGCAGTTCTTC; CDR3aa: CASRPGPLSYNEQFF
abundance: NA; j_gene: TRBJ1-6; len: 13; v_gene: TRBV20-1; d_gene: NA; CDR3nt: TGCAGTGCCTTCCGAGGAGTTAGTTCACCCCTCCACTTT; CDR3aa: CSAFRGVSSPLHF
abundance: NA; j_gene: TRBJ1-1; len: 13; v_gene: TRBV6-5; d_gene: NA; CDR3nt: TGTGCCAGCAGTGACAGTCCGAACACTGAAGCTTTCTTT; CDR3aa: CASSDSPNTEAFF
abundance: NA; j_gene: TRBJ2-7; len: 15; v_gene: TRBV6-6; d_gene: NA; CDR3nt: TGTGCCAGCCATGACGGCGGGGTTATTGCCTACGAGCAGTACTTC; CDR3aa: CASHDGGVIAYEQYF
abundance: NA; j_gene: TRBJ2-1; len: 16; v_gene: TRBV7-2; d_gene: NA; CDR3nt: TGTGCCAGCAGCCCTGTCCCGTCTAGCGCGTACAATGAGCAGTTCTTC; CDR3aa: CASSPVPSSAYNEQFF
abundance: few; j_gene: TRBJ2-5; len: 15; v_gene: TRBV7-2; d_gene: NA; CDR3nt: TGTGCCAGCAGCCGAGCGGGACAGAGAAAAGAGACCCAGTACTTC; CDR3aa: CASSRAGQRKETQYF
abundance: NA; j_gene: TRBJ1-6; len: 14; v_gene: TRBV20-1; d_gene: NA; CDR3nt: TGCAGTGCTAGCGATCAGTTCCCCCATTCACCCCTCCACTTT; CDR3aa: CSASDQFPHSPLHF
abundance: few; j_gene: TRBJ2-7; len: 14; v_gene: TRBV6-2/TRBV6-3; d_gene: NA; CDR3nt: TGTGCCAGCAGTTTCACCCCGTCAGGCGACGAGCAGTACTTC; CDR3aa: CASSFTPSGDEQYF
abundance: NA; j_gene: TRBJ2-5; len: 15; v_gene: TRBV2; d_gene: NA; CDR3nt: TGTGCCAGCAGTGACCAGCGGGTTATACAAGAGACCCAGTACTTC; CDR3aa: CASSDQRVIQETQYF
abundance: NA; j_gene: TRBJ2-2; len: 14; v_gene: TRBV6-5; d_gene: NA; CDR3nt: TGTGCCAGCATCAGCGGCTCGAACACCGGGGAGCTGTTTTTT; CDR3aa: CASISGSNTGELFF
abundance: NA; j_gene: TRBJ2-5; len: 16; v_gene: TRBV20-1; d_gene: NA; CDR3nt: TGCAGTGCTAGAGTGGCGGGGGCAATTATCGCAGGTGAGCAGTACTTC; CDR3aa: CSARVAGAIIAGEQYF
abundance: many; j_gene: TRBJ2-1; len: 13; v_gene: TRBV5-5; d_gene: NA; CDR3nt: TGTGCCAGCAGCTTGCGAGGATTGAATGAGCAGTTCTTC; CDR3aa: CASSLRGLNEQFF